This entry describes one T cell receptor beta chain. Its antigen is as yet unknown. V was cut by 5 bases and J by 6 bases, with 11 bases left in between. Germline V gene data show CDR1 as SEHNR and CDR2 as FQNEAQ (reference sequence). CDR3 size: 13 residues. Sampling times: baseline, cycle 4 day 1, cycle 7 day 1. Method: immunoSEQ multiplex PCR; TCRdb's copy keeps in-frame clones and lacks some. The data show some 94,000 clones, roughly 95% seen once. The record originates from a study of OX40 agonist ivuxolimab in advanced cancers. Study-wide results and caveats: Partial responders treated at 0.1-3.0 mg/kg exhibited clonal expansion among the lowest measured.

This TCR was sampled from an adult with an advanced solid tumor such as melanoma, head and neck, liver or kidney cancer. The sample consisted of CD4+ or CD8+ T cells sorted from blood, taken in a trial of the OX40 agonist ivuxolimab. The V gene is TRBV7-9, the J gene TRBJ1-5, with D possibly being TRBD1 (5 bases). In DNA, the CDR3 is TGTGCCAGCAGCGAGGGGATTGCTCAGCCCCAGCATTTT. This gives the protein CASSEGIAQPQHF.